A selection of T cell receptor beta chains follows, all from one sample in a study of control samples from healthy donors and cancer patients. Sequencing used immunoSEQ multiplex PCR; TCRdb keeps in-frame clones, though not all of them. The top ten clones hold 1.5% to 2% of a sample with some 120,000 clones, about 90% of them seen once. Sequencing was carried out using blood. All receptors come from a man between 18 and 35 years old in good health. CDR3s include the opening cysteine and the closing phenylalanine or tryptophan. D genes are given only for firm matches. The size field is filled for only some rows; it gives once, few, many or a size class.

J gene: TRBJ2-7; V gene: TRBV5-1; D gene: TRBD2; clone size: .; CDR3 DNA: TGCGCCAGCAGCTTGAATACCCGGACTAGCAGATTCTACGAGCAGTACTTC; CDR3 protein: CASSLNTRTSRFYEQYF
J gene: TRBJ2-7; V gene: TRBV29-1; D gene: TRBD1; clone size: .; CDR3 DNA: TGCAGCGTTCTGGGGACAGGGGTGGTGCAGTACTTC; CDR3 protein: CSVLGTGVVQYF
J gene: TRBJ2-1; V gene: TRBV19; D gene: .; clone size: .; CDR3 DNA: TGTGCCAGTAGTATAGGCTTTGGGATGGGTGAGCAGTTCTTC; CDR3 protein: CASSIGFGMGEQFF
J gene: TRBJ2-4; V gene: TRBV5-1; D gene: .; clone size: .; CDR3 DNA: TGCGCCAGCGGACGGGGTGATGACATTCAGTACTTC; CDR3 protein: CASGRGDDIQYF
J gene: TRBJ2-7; V gene: TRBV5-1; D gene: TRBD2; clone size: .; CDR3 DNA: TGCGCCAGCAGAGGACTAGCGGGAAGTGAGCAGTACTTC; CDR3 protein: CASRGLAGSEQYF
J gene: TRBJ2-7; V gene: TRBV4-3; D gene: .; clone size: .; CDR3 DNA: TGCGCCAGCAGCCAAGAGTCCGGGGGCTCCTACGAGCAGTACTTC; CDR3 protein: CASSQESGGSYEQYF
J gene: TRBJ2-3; V gene: TRBV4-1; D gene: .; clone size: .; CDR3 DNA: TGCGCCAGCAGCCTCCGAAAGGCCCACCCGGCCAGCGGGAGCACAGATACGCAGTATTTT; CDR3 protein: CASSLRKAHPASGSTDTQYF
J gene: TRBJ1-1; V gene: TRBV7-9; D gene: TRBD1; clone size: .; CDR3 DNA: TGTGCCAGCAGCGCTCGGACAGGGACGGACACTGAAGCTTTCTTT; CDR3 protein: CASSARTGTDTEAFF
J gene: TRBJ2-5; V gene: TRBV28; D gene: TRBD1; clone size: .; CDR3 DNA: TGTGCCAGCAGTCCGAGGACAGGGGCCCAAGAGACCCAGTACTTC; CDR3 protein: CASSPRTGAQETQYF
J gene: TRBJ1-6; V gene: TRBV30; D gene: TRBD1; clone size: .; CDR3 DNA: TGTGCCTGGTCAACAGGGGTTTATTCACCCCTCCACTTT; CDR3 protein: CAWSTGVYSPLHF
J gene: TRBJ2-7; V gene: TRBV5-1; D gene: .; clone size: .; CDR3 DNA: TGCGCCAGCAGCTTTGACAGCTCCTACGAGCAGTACTTC; CDR3 protein: CASSFDSSYEQYF
J gene: TRBJ2-3; V gene: TRBV6-5; D gene: .; clone size: .; CDR3 DNA: TGTGCCAGCAGTTACCGACCGGTGGGCACAGATACGCAGTATTTT; CDR3 protein: CASSYRPVGTDTQYF
J gene: TRBJ2-1; V gene: TRBV7-2; D gene: .; clone size: .; CDR3 DNA: TGTGCCAGCAGCTTAGAACTTAGGGGGACCTACTACAATGAGCAGTTCTTC; CDR3 protein: CASSLELRGTYYNEQFF
J gene: TRBJ2-5; V gene: TRBV2; D gene: .; clone size: .; CDR3 DNA: TGTGCCAGCAGTGAATCGGTCAGGGTAGGAGAGACCCAGTACTTC; CDR3 protein: CASSESVRVGETQYF
J gene: TRBJ2-7; V gene: TRBV28; D gene: .; clone size: .; CDR3 DNA: TGTGCCAGCAGTTTATCTGGGGACATCTACGAGCAGTACTTC; CDR3 protein: CASSLSGDIYEQYF
J gene: TRBJ2-7; V gene: TRBV14; D gene: .; clone size: .; CDR3 DNA: TGTGCCAGCAGCCAAGCCACGTATCGCTCCTACGAGCAGTACTTC; CDR3 protein: CASSQATYRSYEQYF
J gene: TRBJ2-3; V gene: TRBV29-1; D gene: .; clone size: .; CDR3 DNA: TGCAGCGTTCCCCTACTAAGGACAGATACGCAGTATTTT; CDR3 protein: CSVPLLRTDTQYF
J gene: TRBJ2-5; V gene: TRBV7-2; D gene: .; clone size: .; CDR3 DNA: TGTGCCAGCAGCCGGGACCGAGGAGAGACCCAGTACTTC; CDR3 protein: CASSRDRGETQYF
J gene: TRBJ1-6; V gene: TRBV3-1/TRBV3-2; D gene: .; clone size: many; CDR3 DNA: TGTGCCAGCAGCCAAGGAGCGGGGGGCCGTTCACCCCTCCACTTT; CDR3 protein: CASSQGAGGRSPLHF
J gene: TRBJ2-2; V gene: TRBV11-2; D gene: .; clone size: .; CDR3 DNA: TGTGCCAGCAGCTTAGCCGGATATCAGAACACCGGGGAGCTGTTTTTT; CDR3 protein: CASSLAGYQNTGELFF
J gene: TRBJ1-2; V gene: TRBV18; D gene: TRBD1; clone size: .; CDR3 DNA: TGTGCCAGCTCACCAGGGACAGGTCAAAACTATGGCTACACCTTC; CDR3 protein: CASSPGTGQNYGYTF
J gene: TRBJ1-1; V gene: TRBV6-1; D gene: .; clone size: .; CDR3 DNA: TGTGCCAGCAGTGAAGCGAGTTTAGGCATAGCTTTCTTT; CDR3 protein: CASSEASLGIAFF
J gene: TRBJ2-3; V gene: TRBV15; D gene: .; clone size: .; CDR3 DNA: TGTGCCACCAGCAGAGAGCCAGGACCTCTTACGCAGTATTTT; CDR3 protein: CATSREPGPLTQYF
J gene: TRBJ1-4; V gene: TRBV11-2; D gene: .; clone size: .; CDR3 DNA: TGTGCCAGCAGCCCAACGGGGCTGAATGAAAAACTGTTTTTT; CDR3 protein: CASSPTGLNEKLFF
J gene: TRBJ2-2; V gene: TRBV5-1; D gene: .; clone size: .; CDR3 DNA: TGCGCCAGCAGCTTTGGGCAGGGGGGAACCGGGGAGCTGTTTTTT; CDR3 protein: CASSFGQGGTGELFF
J gene: TRBJ2-1; V gene: TRBV28; D gene: .; clone size: .; CDR3 DNA: TGTGCCAGCAGTTCACCACTGAATTGGCAGTTCTTC; CDR3 protein: CASSSPLNWQFF
J gene: TRBJ1-1; V gene: TRBV6-5; D gene: .; clone size: .; CDR3 DNA: TGTGCCAGCAGTCGGGGACGGTTGAACACTGAAGCTTTCTTT; CDR3 protein: CASSRGRLNTEAFF
J gene: TRBJ1-6; V gene: TRBV5-4; D gene: .; clone size: .; CDR3 DNA: TGTGCCAGCAGCTTGGATGTGGGGAGCTCCTATAATTCACCCCTCCACTTT; CDR3 protein: CASSLDVGSSYNSPLHF
J gene: TRBJ1-6; V gene: TRBV30; D gene: .; clone size: once; CDR3 DNA: TGTGCCTGGAGACAGGTGGGATGGTCACCCCTCCACTTT; CDR3 protein: CAWRQVGWSPLHF
J gene: TRBJ2-7; V gene: TRBV9; D gene: TRBD1; clone size: .; CDR3 DNA: TGTGCCAGCAGCGTTCTAACAGGGGGCTCCTACGAGCAGTACTTC; CDR3 protein: CASSVLTGGSYEQYF
J gene: TRBJ2-5; V gene: TRBV5-4; D gene: TRBD1; clone size: .; CDR3 DNA: TGTGCCAGCAGCCAAGGGACAGGGGGCGGTATCGGAGAGACCCAGTACTTC; CDR3 protein: CASSQGTGGGIGETQYF
J gene: TRBJ2-3; V gene: TRBV7-3; D gene: TRBD2; clone size: .; CDR3 DNA: TGTGCCAGCAGCTCACATCGGACTAGCCGAAACACAGATACGCAGTATTTT; CDR3 protein: CASSSHRTSRNTDTQYF
J gene: TRBJ2-1; V gene: TRBV6-4; D gene: .; clone size: .; CDR3 DNA: TGTGCCAGCAGTGATAAGCCAGGGCGAAACAATGAGCAGTTCTTC; CDR3 protein: CASSDKPGRNNEQFF
J gene: TRBJ2-7; V gene: TRBV9; D gene: .; clone size: .; CDR3 DNA: TGTGCCAGCAGCCCGGGTAGCGGCTCCTACGAGCAGTACTTC; CDR3 protein: CASSPGSGSYEQYF
J gene: TRBJ2-1; V gene: TRBV6-2/TRBV6-3; D gene: TRBD2; clone size: .; CDR3 DNA: TGTGCCAGCAGTCGCCTGACTAGCGGGGGTTACAATGAGCAGTTCTTC; CDR3 protein: CASSRLTSGGYNEQFF
J gene: TRBJ2-1; V gene: TRBV9; D gene: TRBD2; clone size: .; CDR3 DNA: TGTGCCAGCAGCGTTTTTGGGACTAGCGGATACTCCTACAATGAGCAGTTCTTC; CDR3 protein: CASSVFGTSGYSYNEQFF
J gene: TRBJ1-2; V gene: TRBV3-1/TRBV3-2; D gene: TRBD1; clone size: .; CDR3 DNA: TGTGCCAGCAGCCAGAGAGACGGGACAGGCCACGTCTTTAACTATGGCTACACCTTC; CDR3 protein: CASSQRDGTGHVFNYGYTF
J gene: TRBJ2-1; V gene: TRBV2; D gene: TRBD2; clone size: .; CDR3 DNA: TGTGCCAGCAGGGAGGCGGGAGGGGATTTTGGCAATGAGCAGTTCTTC; CDR3 protein: CASREAGGDFGNEQFF
J gene: TRBJ1-3; V gene: TRBV5-4; D gene: .; clone size: .; CDR3 DNA: TGTGCCAGCTCCCCTTGGGGTTTGGGAAACACCATATATTTT; CDR3 protein: CASSPWGLGNTIYF
J gene: TRBJ1-4; V gene: TRBV7-9; D gene: .; clone size: .; CDR3 DNA: TGTGCCAGCAGCTTAGGGGGCACTAATGAAAAACTGTTTTTT; CDR3 protein: CASSLGGTNEKLFF
J gene: TRBJ1-1; V gene: TRBV5-5; D gene: .; clone size: .; CDR3 DNA: TGTGCCAGCAGTCTTGGATCCGGCACTGAAGCTTTCTTT; CDR3 protein: CASSLGSGTEAFF
J gene: TRBJ1-1; V gene: TRBV6-4; D gene: TRBD1; clone size: .; CDR3 DNA: TGTGCCAGCAGCCGGACAGGCATGAACACTGAAGCTTTCTTT; CDR3 protein: CASSRTGMNTEAFF
J gene: TRBJ2-2; V gene: TRBV3-1/TRBV3-2; D gene: TRBD2; clone size: .; CDR3 DNA: TGTGCCAGCAGCCGCGGACTAGCGGGAGGGCACGGGGAGCTGTTTTTT; CDR3 protein: CASSRGLAGGHGELFF
J gene: TRBJ2-3; V gene: TRBV6-5; D gene: .; clone size: .; CDR3 DNA: TGTGCCAGCGGGTTGACCACAGATACGCAGTATTTT; CDR3 protein: CASGLTTDTQYF
J gene: TRBJ2-7; V gene: TRBV11-2; D gene: .; clone size: .; CDR3 DNA: TGTGCCAGCAGCTTAGTGGAGCGGTACGAGCAGTACTTC; CDR3 protein: CASSLVERYEQYF
J gene: TRBJ1-1; V gene: TRBV30; D gene: .; clone size: .; CDR3 DNA: TGTGCCTGGAGTGATTTGTGGGCCCCTATGAACACTGAAGCTTTCTTT; CDR3 protein: CAWSDLWAPMNTEAFF
J gene: TRBJ1-6; V gene: TRBV5-6; D gene: .; clone size: .; CDR3 DNA: TGTGCCAGCAGCCCCCGCGGGGCAGGGAGCTCCTATAATTCACCCCTCCACTTT; CDR3 protein: CASSPRGAGSSYNSPLHF
J gene: TRBJ2-1; V gene: TRBV10-3; D gene: .; clone size: .; CDR3 DNA: TGTGCCATCAGTGAGTCTAGGCTGGGGGACAATGAGCAGTTCTTC; CDR3 protein: CAISESRLGDNEQFF
J gene: TRBJ1-2; V gene: TRBV6-5; D gene: .; clone size: .; CDR3 DNA: TGTGCCAGCAGTTACTATTCCAGGGGTTTTGGCTACACCTTC; CDR3 protein: CASSYYSRGFGYTF
J gene: TRBJ2-7; V gene: TRBV7-3; D gene: .; clone size: .; CDR3 DNA: TGTGCCAGCAGCACCAAGGTGGGGTCCTACGAGCAGTACTTC; CDR3 protein: CASSTKVGSYEQYF
J gene: TRBJ2-7; V gene: TRBV9; D gene: .; clone size: .; CDR3 DNA: TGTGCCAGCAGTGTAGGGAGCTTCCCGGAATCCTACGAGCAGTACTTC; CDR3 protein: CASSVGSFPESYEQYF
J gene: TRBJ2-1; V gene: TRBV9; D gene: .; clone size: .; CDR3 DNA: TGTGCCAGCAGCGTAGTCGTAAGGGCCCATGAGCAGTTCTTC; CDR3 protein: CASSVVVRAHEQFF
J gene: TRBJ1-6; V gene: TRBV6-2/TRBV6-3; D gene: TRBD1; clone size: .; CDR3 DNA: TGTGCCAGCAGTTCCCCGGGGACAGGGTACGCTAATGCGAATTTAAGCCTCCACTTT; CDR3 protein: CASSSPGTGYANANLSLHF
J gene: TRBJ2-6; V gene: TRBV5-4; D gene: TRBD2; clone size: .; CDR3 DNA: TGTGCCAGCAGCTCTTGGACAGCGGGGGAATTCTCTGGGGCCAACGTCCTGACTTTC; CDR3 protein: CASSSWTAGEFSGANVLTF